This paragraph reports one T cell receptor beta chain. Its antigen is still unknown. The germline CDR1 and CDR2 sequences are SGHTA and FQGNSA. The CDR3 loop spans 13 amino acids. Trimming took 5 bases from V and 8 from J, leaving 15 bases between them. The study reverse transcribed the entire isolated RNA, so it sequenced expressed TCRB transcripts. The data were produced by immunoSEQ multiplex PCR, yet TCRdb's version contains in-frame clones alone and is incomplete. Of about 640,000 clones listed, approximately 13% are singletons. The source of the sample is a study of beta chain features in type 1 diabetes. Study-level findings and limits: Lower insertion and higher deletion counts appeared at VDJ junctions in type 1 diabetes patients. Across all four CD4+ subsets, people with type 1 diabetes showed modestly shorter TCRB CDR3s.

The sequencing sample was made of naive CD4+ T cells from blood. The receptor comes from a man aged 25 to 40 with type 1 diabetes. V is TRBV7-2 and J is TRBJ1-2; D call uncertain. The DNA of the CDR3 is TGTGCCAGCAGCACTCAGCCGGCGACAGGCTACACCTTC. Its translation is CASSTQPATGYTF.